A selection of T cell receptor beta chains follows, all from one sample in a study of CD8 T cells in ankylosing spondylitis. TCRdb passed the 5' RACE reads through MiXCR, listing each CDR3 protein once. The table shows a few hundred thousand distinct CDR3 sequences, with around 24% occurring only once. Sequencing used blood, either unsorted or a sorted T cell fraction (not recorded which). These receptors all come from a male donor with ankylosing spondylitis. CDR3s include the opening cysteine and the closing phenylalanine or tryptophan. D genes are given only for firm matches. Size values are once, few and many counts, or a class for expanded clones, and some rows have none.

- | TRBJ2-2 | TRBV12-3/TRBV12-4 | - | TGTGCCAGCAGCCCCATCCCACGTTCCGGGGAGCTGTTTTTT | CASSPIPRSGELFF
few | TRBJ2-5 | TRBV25-1 | - | TGTGCCAGCAGCGTCGGGAGCCGAGAGACCCAGTACTTC | CASSVGSRETQYF
- | TRBJ2-3 | TRBV29-1 | - | TGCAGCGCCGCCGGGGCGGGATACACAGATACGCAGTATTTT | CSAAGAGYTDTQYF
many | TRBJ2-5 | TRBV12-3/TRBV12-4 | - | TGTGCCAGCAGCCCCGGGGGAGGCGGGTCAGAGACCCAGTACTTC | CASSPGGGGSETQYF
few | TRBJ2-4 | TRBV5-1 | - | TGCGCCAGCAGCTTGGCGGGGTCGGACATTCAGTACTTC | CASSLAGSDIQYF
- | TRBJ1-5 | TRBV28 | - | TGTGCCAGCAGTTTAGGAGGGAACGGCAATCAGCCCCAGCATTTT | CASSLGGNGNQPQHF
- | TRBJ2-1 | TRBV5-4 | - | TGTGCCAGCAGCCAGAGAATAGGAGAAGGCAATGAGCAGTTCTTC | CASSQRIGEGNEQFF
- | TRBJ2-5 | TRBV15 | TRBD1 | TGTGCCACCAGCACGTTGGTGGGGACAGGGCTGCAGACCCAGTACTTC | CATSTLVGTGLQTQYF
many | TRBJ1-1 | TRBV6-2/TRBV6-3 | - | TGTGCCAGCAGTGGAGGGGGAAACGAGGACATGAACACTGAAGCTTTCTTT | CASSGGGNEDMNTEAFF
- | TRBJ2-1 | TRBV20-1 | - | TGCAGTGCTAGAGATCATCGGGCGAGCTCCTACAATGAGCAGTTCTTC | CSARDHRASSYNEQFF
- | TRBJ2-6 | TRBV2 | - | TGTGCAAGCACGGGGGGCTTCTTTGGGGCCAACGTCCTGACTTTC | CASTGGFFGANVLTF
few | TRBJ1-1 | TRBV29-1 | TRBD1 | TGCAGCGTACTTCAGGGGGGGGAGGTCACTGAAGCTTTCTTT | CSVLQGGEVTEAFF
many | TRBJ2-5 | TRBV12-3/TRBV12-4 | - | TGTGCCAGCAGTTTAGGGTGGGAGACCCAGTACTTC | CASSLGWETQYF
many | TRBJ1-1 | TRBV7-9 | TRBD1 | TGTGCCAGCAGCGGCAGGGGGCGCGGCACTGAAGCTTTCTTT | CASSGRGRGTEAFF
- | TRBJ2-1 | TRBV5-1 | TRBD1 | TGCGCCAGCAGCCTACGGGACAGGGCTATTTATGAGCAGTTCTTC | CASSLRDRAIYEQFF
- | TRBJ2-1 | TRBV5-1 | - | TGCGCCAGCAGCTTGGTTGCGGTTTACAATGAGCAGTTCTTC | CASSLVAVYNEQFF
- | TRBJ2-7 | TRBV19 | TRBD1 | TGTGCCAGTAGGCCCAGACAGGGCAACATCTACGAGCAGTACTTC | CASRPRQGNIYEQYF
- | TRBJ1-2 | TRBV10-3 | TRBD1 | TGTGCCATCAGCCGGACAGGAGCCCGTAACTATGGCTACACCTTC | CAISRTGARNYGYTF
few | TRBJ2-3 | TRBV6-1 | - | TGTGCCAGCAGTAGCCGGGGTCTTAGCACAGATACGCAGTATTTT | CASSSRGLSTDTQYF
- | TRBJ1-1 | TRBV6-1 | TRBD1 | TGTGCCAGCAGGCGACAGGGGCCTAACACTGAAGCTTTCTTT | CASRRQGPNTEAFF
many | TRBJ2-7 | TRBV5-1 | - | TGCGCCAGCAGCTTGGTTTTCGAGGGTCTCGAGCAGTACTTC | CASSLVFEGLEQYF
many | TRBJ2-1 | TRBV7-2 | TRBD1 | TGTGCCAGCAGCACCCGACAGGGAGCGTCCTACAATGAGCAGTTCTTC | CASSTRQGASYNEQFF
- | TRBJ2-1 | TRBV6-1 | - | TGTGCCAGCAGTGAATTGGGGTCGGAGCAGTTCTTC | CASSELGSEQFF
few | TRBJ2-1 | TRBV18 | - | TGTGCCAGCTCAACAGGATCCTACAATGAGCAGTTCTTC | CASSTGSYNEQFF
few | TRBJ2-7 | TRBV10-3 | - | TGTGCCATCAGTGGGGACGTCTCCTACGAGCAGTACTTC | CAISGDVSYEQYF
few | TRBJ2-7 | TRBV7-7 | TRBD2 | TGTGCTAGCAGCTTAGCTGGGACTAGCAGGGAGCAGTACTTC | CASSLAGTSREQYF